A single T cell receptor beta chain is shown here with its context. Its antigen remains unidentified. Samples were assayed with immunoSEQ v3.0 at survey level. Per-sample targets for sequencing were roughly 35,000-55,000 T-cell genomes. Data came from immunoSEQ multiplex PCR; TCRdb stores just in-frame clones and leaves some out. The data contain fewer than 45,000 clones, about 95% of them seen just once; the ten biggest clones take up less than 3%. This sample was included in a study of long-term antiretroviral therapy in people with HIV. Study conclusions and caveats: Blood specimens, gathered between about 2003 and 2017, were possibly obtained under older ART regimens. HIV repertoires showed narrower CDR3 length ranges than controls.

The germline V gene encodes CDR1 SGHNT and CDR2 YYREEE (reference sequence). This CDR3 has 16 amino acids. The V and J ends lost 2 bases and 8 bases, in that order; junction bases with no gene match: 8. In each sample, roughly 1-11 million cryopreserved PBMC were present before DNA extraction. The source was unsorted PBMCs, collected 3.7 years after starting antiretroviral therapy. The receptor comes from a woman between 50 and 59 years old with HIV. This chain connects TRBV5-4 to TRBJ1-6; 9 bases are shared with TRBD1. In DNA, the CDR3 is TGTGCCAGCAGCTTAGCCGGGACAGGGAGACATTCACCCCTCCACTTT. This translates into CASSLAGTGRHSPLHF.